These T cell receptor beta chains were read from a single sample in a study of beta chain features in type 1 diabetes. Clones were sequenced by immunoSEQ multiplex PCR, and TCRdb holds only the in-frame ones, with some missing. Of over 650,000 clones in the sample, about 14% are singletons; the top ten hold approximately 0.039%. What was sequenced was naive CD4+ T cells from blood. The source is a young man with type 1 diabetes. CDR3s include the opening cysteine and the closing phenylalanine or tryptophan. Each record gives: J gene, clone size, V gene, D gene, CDR3 DNA, CDR3 protein. D genes are given only for firm matches. Size values are once, few and many counts, or a class for expanded clones, and some rows have none.

TRBJ1-5 - TRBV30 TRBD1 TGTGCCTGGAGTCTCGCCGGGACAGCGGTCGGTCAGCCCCAGCATTTT CAWSLAGTAVGQPQHF
TRBJ1-1 few TRBV11-1 - TGTGCCAGCAGCCATGGGACCAGGCTGGCTTTCTTT CASSHGTRLAFF
TRBJ2-4 - TRBV7-9 TRBD2 TGTGCCAGCACCACCGGGCTAGCGGGACCGACAGCCAAAAACATTCAGTACTTC CASTTGLAGPTAKNIQYF
TRBJ2-3 few TRBV7-3 TRBD2 TGTGCCAGCAGCTTACTCAGCGGGGTCACAGATACGCAGTATTTT CASSLLSGVTDTQYF
TRBJ2-5 few TRBV6-4 TRBD1 TGTGCCAGCAGTCGGACAGGGTCCTCTTTAGAGACCCAGTACTTC CASSRTGSSLETQYF
TRBJ1-2 - TRBV29-1 - TGCAGCGTGCCTAAATCCCCGACAGCTAACTATGGCTACACCTTC CSVPKSPTANYGYTF
TRBJ2-3 - TRBV15 - TGTGCCACCAGCAGAGAGATAGGTCTTAGCACAGATACGCAGTATTTT CATSREIGLSTDTQYF
TRBJ2-5 - TRBV7-2 TRBD2 TGTGCCAGCAGCCCGACTAGCGGGGAGACCCAGTACTTC CASSPTSGETQYF
TRBJ2-6 few TRBV6-5 - TGTGCCAGCAGTCCAGCTGGGGCCAACGTCCTGACTTTC CASSPAGANVLTF
TRBJ1-2 - TRBV28 - TGTGCCAGCAGTTCCCCCGCCGGCTACACCTTC CASSSPAGYTF
TRBJ2-3 - TRBV9 TRBD2 TGTGCCAGCAGCCCCCGACTAGCCGGCCGGGATACGCAGTATTTT CASSPRLAGRDTQYF
TRBJ2-5 few TRBV18 TRBD1 TGTGCCAGCTCAGCTCAGGGGGCCGAGACCCAGTACTTC CASSAQGAETQYF
TRBJ1-5 few TRBV28 - TGTGCCAGCAACAAGAGCAATCAGCCCCAGCATTTT CASNKSNQPQHF
TRBJ2-2 - TRBV19 - TGTGCCAGTACCCAGGGGACCGCGAACACCGGGGAGCTGTTTTTT CASTQGTANTGELFF
TRBJ2-7 few TRBV7-2 - TGTGCCAGCAGCCCGGGCTCGGACGAGCAGTACTTC CASSPGSDEQYF
TRBJ1-1 - TRBV5-6 - TGTGCCAGCAGCTTGGGGGGTGAAGCTTTCTTT CASSLGGEAFF
TRBJ2-1 - TRBV7-2 TRBD2 TGTGCCAGCAGCTTAGGGACTAGCGGGGGGTATGAGCAGTTCTTC CASSLGTSGGYEQFF
TRBJ2-1 - TRBV29-1 - TGCAGCGTTGAAGGAGGGGACAAGTACAATGAGCAGTTCTTC CSVEGGDKYNEQFF
TRBJ1-6 few TRBV4-2 - TGTGCCAGCAGCCCCTCAAAGGGGAGCGTAGATTCACCCCTCCACTTT CASSPSKGSVDSPLHF
TRBJ2-5 - TRBV5-4 - TGTGCCAGCAGCCCAGGGGGGGGAGAGACCCAGTACTTC CASSPGGGETQYF
TRBJ2-3 few TRBV19 - TGTGCCAGTAGTTCCAGGACTCGGGCGGATACGCAGTATTTT CASSSRTRADTQYF
TRBJ2-7 few TRBV9 TRBD2 TGTGCCAGCAGCGTCCGGAGGAGGACTAGCGGGGGTTCCTACGAGCAGTACTTC CASSVRRRTSGGSYEQYF
TRBJ1-6 once TRBV7-8 - TGTGCCAGCAGCCCCAGCCGAAGCTCCTATAATTCACCCCTCCACTTT CASSPSRSSYNSPLHF
TRBJ1-2 few TRBV4-3 TRBD1 TGCGCCAGCAGCCTACCCGGGACAGGGCAGTATGGCTACACCTTC CASSLPGTGQYGYTF
TRBJ1-6 - TRBV2 TRBD1 TGTGCCAGCAGTGAGGGGACAGTGGATTCACCCCTCCACTTT CASSEGTVDSPLHF
TRBJ2-7 - TRBV7-9 TRBD2 TGTGCCAGCAGCCCCGGACTAGCGAATCTTTACTTC CASSPGLANLYF
TRBJ1-5 few TRBV7-2 - TGTGCCAGCAGCGCTCTAGGGCAGTTACAGCCCCAGCATTTT CASSALGQLQPQHF
TRBJ2-7 few TRBV29-1 TRBD1 TGCAGCGTTTTAACCAGGGGGCGCATCGACGAGCAGTACTTC CSVLTRGRIDEQYF
TRBJ2-1 - TRBV5-4 TRBD2 TGTGCCAGCAGCTGGGGACTAGCGGGCTACAATGAGCAGTTCTTC CASSWGLAGYNEQFF
TRBJ1-6 - TRBV9 - TGTGCCAGCAGCGTAGAGTCAGGGTTAAATTCACCCCTCCACTTT CASSVESGLNSPLHF
TRBJ2-7 - TRBV28 TRBD1 TGTGCCAGCAGTATCGGGACAGGGGCTACCTACGAGCAGTACTTC CASSIGTGATYEQYF
TRBJ2-3 - TRBV20-1 - TGCAGTGCTTCTACAGATACGCAGTATTTT CSASTDTQYF
TRBJ2-7 - TRBV5-1 - TGCGCCAGCAGCTTAACCGGGACGATTTACGAGCAGTACTTC CASSLTGTIYEQYF
TRBJ2-7 few TRBV5-4 TRBD2 TGTGCCAGCAGCTCCATGCGGGAGCGGGAGCAGTACTTC CASSSMREREQYF
TRBJ1-1 few TRBV30 - TGTGCCTGGAGTGTTAACTTTTCGCCCCTAGAAGCTTTCTTT CAWSVNFSPLEAFF
TRBJ2-7 few TRBV4-3 - TGCGCCTGCAGCCAAGATCGGGAGCGAAGGGAACCCTCCTACGAGCAGTACTTC CACSQDRERREPSYEQYF
TRBJ1-2 - TRBV18 - TGTGCCAGCTCACCAATGAAATCTAACTATGGCTACACCTTC CASSPMKSNYGYTF
TRBJ1-2 few TRBV28 - TGTGCCAGCAGTCCACCTGGCTCGGGCTACACCTTC CASSPPGSGYTF
TRBJ2-3 few TRBV7-9 - TGTGCCAGCCGGATGGGAAGGACGGGGCGTTCCACAGATACGCAGTATTTT CASRMGRTGRSTDTQYF
TRBJ2-1 few TRBV15 - TGTGCCACCAGCAAAGGGGACGGAAACAATGAGCAGTTCTTC CATSKGDGNNEQFF
TRBJ2-1 few TRBV9 - TGTGCCAGCAGCGTAGCTTCCTACAATGAGCAGTTCTTC CASSVASYNEQFF
TRBJ2-1 few TRBV18 - TGTGCCAGCTCACCGGCAGGGGTCGCCTACAATGAGCAGTTCTTC CASSPAGVAYNEQFF
TRBJ2-5 few TRBV7-2 TRBD2 TGTGCCAGCAGCATAGCCGCCTGGCGGGGGGCCAAAGAGACCCAGTACTTC CASSIAAWRGAKETQYF
TRBJ2-1 few TRBV30 - TGTGCCTTTTCCGACTTCTCCTACAATGAGCAGTTCTTC CAFSDFSYNEQFF
TRBJ1-2 - TRBV7-9 - TGTGCCAGCAGCTTAGGGGGCTATGGCTACACCTTC CASSLGGYGYTF
TRBJ2-7 - TRBV28 - TGTGCCAGCAGTTCCGACGCTGGGTCGGGTCTTGGTGAGCAGTACTTC CASSSDAGSGLGEQYF
TRBJ2-1 - TRBV23-1 - TGCGCCAGCAGTCAATCTTCCGAATCAAAAGGTTTTCACAATGAGCAGTTCTTC CASSQSSESKGFHNEQFF
TRBJ2-3 - TRBV4-3 TRBD1 TGCGCCAGCAGCCAAGGACCTACGGGACAGGGTACAGATACGCAGTATTTT CASSQGPTGQGTDTQYF
TRBJ1-1 few TRBV7-2 - TGTGCCAGCAGCTTCAGGGAAACTGAAGCTTTCTTT CASSFRETEAFF
TRBJ1-2 - TRBV5-1 - TGCGCCAGCCACAGGGAGATGGAGGGCTACACCTTC CASHREMEGYTF
TRBJ1-3 - TRBV30 - TGTGCCTGGAGTTATTCCTCTGGAAACACCATATATTTT CAWSYSSGNTIYF
TRBJ2-5 - TRBV11-2 TRBD2 TGTGCCAGCACCCTTGGAGCGGGAGGGCCCCGGGAGACCCAGTACTTC CASTLGAGGPRETQYF
TRBJ1-2 - TRBV6-1 - TGTGCCAGCCGCGGCCGGACGTACTATGGCTACACCTTC CASRGRTYYGYTF
TRBJ2-7 - TRBV15 - TGTGCCACCAGCCGGGGGAACCTCTACGAGCAGTACTTC CATSRGNLYEQYF
TRBJ2-4 - TRBV27 TRBD1 TGTGCCAGCAGTTCCCCCCGGGACAGGGTGAACATTCAGTACTTC CASSSPRDRVNIQYF